This T cell receptor (beta chain) was captured by sequencing in a study of naive and memory T cell subsets. The germline CDR1 and CDR2 sequences are LNHDA and SQIVND (reference sequence). The V end lost 1 base, the J end lost 3 bases, and 22 bases lay between the germline ends. CDR3 length: 18 amino acids. Separate alpha and beta amplification began at the second PCR step. Two oligonucleotides, mixed equimolar, formed the beta constant-region primer covering TRBC1 and TRBC2. Nested alpha and beta constant-region primers with the SP2 primer drove four PCR rounds on ligated cDNA. TCRdb fed the UMI-ligation and nested PCR reads into MiXCR, producing one record per CDR3 protein. The profile shows 100,000 to 150,000 distinct CDR3 sequences, roughly 36% of them singletons.

The chain combines TRBV19 with TRBJ2-7, with D perhaps TRBD1 or TRBD2 (5 bases each). Sequencing was performed on central memory CD4+ T cells from blood. The TCR sequence derives from a human donor in good health. The CDR3 is CASSIGDVLSGRLYEQYF. The CDR3 nucleotides read TGTGCCAGTAGTATAGGGGATGTCCTATCAGGGAGACTCTACGAGCAGTACTTC.